The 21 T cell receptor beta chains below were found in one sample sequenced in a study of cytomegalovirus exposure and HLA in healthy donors (dated by TCRdb to about 2017). Libraries were prepared through the immunoSEQ multiplex PCR assay. For the multiplex PCR, a mixture combining 60 forward primers for TCR Vbeta segments and 13 reverse primers for TCR Jbeta segments was used. In TCRdb, the immuneACCESS table is reduced to in-frame sequences with V and J assigned. These tables do not hold every clone; where another copy was compared, an unresolved V gene accounts for under half, and the others remain unexplained. The sample has over 150,000 clones on record, 60% to 85% of them singletons. The ten most abundant clones make up roughly 7% of the sample. Sequenced material: PBMCs. Receptors originate from a male donor in good health and CMV-seropositive.

The chain recombines TRBV6-5 with TRBJ2-5, with TRBD2 matching over 8 bases. Germline-derived CDR1 and CDR2 are MNHEY and SVGAGI. The ends lost 6 bases at V and 4 bases at J; junction bases unmatched: 7. The CDR3 runs 14 residues. In DNA form, the CDR3 reads TGTGCCAGCAGGCCGAGCGGGGGACGAGAGACCCAGTACTTC. Protein: CASRPSGGRETQYF.

This clone has only a few counts. The genes are TRBV4-1 and TRBJ1-4; 7 nucleotides line up with TRBD1. In germline, CDR1 is MGHRA, CDR2 YSYEKL. V shed 5 bases and J 5 bases; nucleotides not matched to a gene: 5. This CDR3 contains 14 residues. CDR3 residues: CASSGQEGNEKLFF. For the CDR3, the DNA is TGCGCCAGCAGCGGACAGGAGGGGAATGAAAAACTGTTTTTT.

The chain employs TRBV5-1 and TRBJ1-1, with D tentatively TRBD1 (5 bases). This CDR3 comprises 14 residues. The V gene lost 6 bases and the J gene lost 0 bases, with 12 bases spanning the gap. The germline V gene encodes CDR1 SGHRS and CDR2 YFSETQ. CDR3 bases: TGCGCCAGCACCCATGGAGGGGTGAACACTGAAGCTTTCTTT. This gives the protein CASTHGGVNTEAFF.

This clone came up a few times. This rearrangement joins TRBV15 to TRBJ2-5; 9 nucleotides match TRBD2. Per the germline V gene, CDR1 is LNHNV and CDR2 is YYDKDF (reference sequence). With V trimmed by 1 base and J by 1 base, 7 bases remained unmatched. The length of the CDR3 is 17 residues. The DNA for the CDR3 is TGTGCCACCAGCAGAGTCGTACTAGCGGGTATCCAAGAGACCCAGTACTTC. This encodes CATSRVVLAGIQETQYF.

The chain uses TRBV5-4 and TRBJ2-1; 11 nucleotides agree with TRBD2. CDR3 length equals 15 residues. Germline trimming cut 7 bases from V and 4 bases from J; bases unmatched to any gene: 7. Germline-derived CDR1 and CDR2 are SGHNT and YYREEE (reference sequence). The CDR3 DNA sequence: TGTGCCAGCTGGTTAGCGGGGGGGAAATACAATGAGCAGTTCTTC. Its translation is CASWLAGGKYNEQFF.

The CDR3 region is CASSWGVTGANVLTF. In DNA form, the CDR3 reads TGTGCCAGCAGCTGGGGGGTCACTGGGGCCAACGTCCTGACTTTC. The V gene is TRBV7-2, the J gene TRBJ2-6; TRBD2 might be the D (6 bases). Germline-derived CDR1 and CDR2 are SGHTA and FQGNSA. Deletions cut 4 bases from V and 2 bases from J, with 9 bases between. CDR3 length equals 15 residues. Complete variable domain (other parts from reference TRBV7-2 and TRBJ2-6): GAGVSQSPSNKVTEKGKDVELRCDPISGHTALYWYRQSLGQGLEFLIYFQGNSAPDKSGLPSDRFSAERTGGSVSTLTIQRTQQEDSAVYLCASSWGVTGANVLTFGAGSRLTVL.

The chain has TRBV19 and TRBJ2-1; no clear D. V lost 8 bases to trimming and J lost 8 bases, with 7 bases between them. This CDR3 contains 10 residues. Germline assignment: CDR1 LNHDA and CDR2 SQIVND (reference sequence). CDR3 loop: CASSEYEQFF. The CDR3 bases are TGTGCCAGTTCCGAGTATGAGCAGTTCTTC.

The rearrangement uses TRBV5-1 and TRBJ2-2; tentatively, D is TRBD1 (6 bases). Germline values: CDR1 SGHRS, CDR2 YFSETQ. CDR3 length: 14 amino acids. Trimming removed 2 bases at V and 9 bases at J, with 14 bases between. The CDR3 here is CASSFVTGSRELFF. CDR3 nucleotide sequence: TGCGCCAGCAGCTTCGTAACAGGGTCGCGGGAGCTGTTTTTT.

This chain joins TRBV2 and TRBJ2-3; 8 bases are shared with TRBD2. Germline values: CDR1 SNHLY, CDR2 FYNNEI. The CDR3 totals 15 residues. V shed 3 bases, J shed 1 base, and the junction held 3 bases outside the gene matches. DNA for the CDR3: TGTGCCAGCAGTGATAGCGGGGAGCGCACAGATACGCAGTATTTT. This codes for CASSDSGERTDTQYF.

The rearrangement links TRBV27 to TRBJ2-1; 9 positions match TRBD2. The CDR3 covers 16 residues. Trimming removed 2 bases from V and 4 bases from J; junction bases left unmatched: 6. Germline V gives CDR1 MNHEY, CDR2 SMNVEV (reference sequence). CDR3 DNA: TGTGCCAGCAGTTTAACGGACAGCGGGGGGTACAATGAGCAGTTCTTC. This gives the protein CASSLTDSGGYNEQFF.

This chain joins TRBV5-5 and TRBJ2-5; 9 bases map to TRBD1. Germline values: CDR1 SGHKS, CDR2 YYEKEE (reference sequence). The CDR3 is made up of 16 amino acids. The junction had 9 bases not matched to a gene; V was cut back by 4 bases and J by 2 bases. CDR3 DNA: TGTGCCAGCAGCGGGACAGGGCTCCCGGGACAAGAGACCCAGTACTTC. This encodes CASSGTGLPGQETQYF.

This chain joins TRBV2 and TRBJ2-1; 14 bases map to TRBD2. CDR3 length equals 16 residues. With V trimmed by 2 bases and J by 10 bases, 7 bases remained unmatched. Per the germline V gene, CDR1 is SNHLY and CDR2 is FYNNEI. As DNA, the CDR3 is TGTGCCAGCAGTGAAAGCGGACTAGCGGGGGGTAAAGAGCAGTTCTTC. This sequence encodes CASSESGLAGGKEQFF.

The CDR3 DNA sequence: TGTGCCAGTAGTCTTCGGACAGGGGTCATTAACACTGAAGCTTTCTTT. Its protein product is CASSLRTGVINTEAFF. The chain links TRBV19 to TRBJ1-1, with 9 bases identical to TRBD1. The CDR3 has 16 residues. Per the germline V gene, CDR1 is LNHDA and CDR2 is SQIVND (reference sequence). Trimming removed 5 bases from V and 2 bases from J; junction bases left unmatched: 9.

The chain is built from TRBV5-4 and TRBJ1-2; D ambiguous. This CDR3 is built from 13 residues. CDR1 and CDR2 from the germline V gene are SGHNT and YYREEE (reference sequence). V lost 4 bases and J lost 11, with 18 bases in between. The CDR3 DNA follows: TGTGCCAGCAGCCTGGAGGCCAGTCGGAGTTACACCTTC. Translated, it gives CASSLEASRSYTF.

CDR3 amino acids: CASSWKGGKGGTEAFF. The DNA of the CDR3 is TGTGCCAGCAGCTGGAAGGGCGGGAAGGGGGGGACTGAAGCTTTCTTT. This sequence joins TRBV11-2 and TRBJ1-1; D might be TRBD1 (6 bases). V was shortened by 4 bases and J by 5 bases, with 20 bases between the two germline ends. Germline V gene data show CDR1 as SGHAT and CDR2 as FQNNGV. The CDR3 covers 16 residues.

V gene TRBV27 combines with J gene TRBJ2-7, with TRBD1 matching over 9 bases. This CDR3 contains 18 residues. Germline assignment: CDR1 MNHEY and CDR2 SMNVEV (reference sequence). Losses at the gene ends were 8 bases for V and 0 bases for J; bases not matched to a gene: 17. The CDR3 DNA reads as TGTGCCAGCGCCTCCCCGGGACAGGGTTTTTTAAGCTCCTACGAGCAGTACTTC. Translated, it gives CASASPGQGFLSSYEQYF.

The V and J genes are TRBV4-2 and TRBJ2-5; D gene ambiguous. The CDR3 is 15 amino acids. Germline-derived CDR1 and CDR2 are LGHNA and YNFKEQ. Trimming cost V 1 base and J 5 bases, with 14 bases left between them. This chain's CDR3 is CASSQGSLLEETQYF. CDR3 bases: TGTGCCAGCAGCCAAGGGAGCTTACTGGAGGAGACCCAGTACTTC.

The chain couples TRBV4-1 to TRBJ1-5; D is ambiguous. Trimming took 4 bases from V and 7 from J, leaving 11 bases between them. CDR1 MGHRA and CDR2 YSYEKL come from the germline V gene. The CDR3 sequence is 13 residues long. The CDR3 nucleotides are TGCGCCAGCAGCCCGACCCTCGGGCAGCCCCAGCATTTT. Amino acid sequence: CASSPTLGQPQHF.

The chain links TRBV6-1 to TRBJ2-1; possible D gene TRBD1, 7 bases. This CDR3 has 15 residues. From germline, CDR1 is MNHNS and CDR2 SASEGT. Trimming pared 4 bases from V and 7 bases from J, leaving 17 bases between. The CDR3 loop reads CASSAFTGEANEQFF. DNA of the CDR3: TGTGCCAGCAGTGCGTTCACAGGGGAGGCAAATGAGCAGTTCTTC.

This sequence joins TRBV7-2 and TRBJ1-5; D is undetermined. V was pared by 5 bases and J by 6 bases, with 11 bases between. Germline V gives CDR1 SGHTA, CDR2 FQGNSA. The CDR3 runs 13 residues. CDR3 nucleotide sequence: TGTGCCAGCAGCACGGCGGGTGTTCAGCCCCAGCATTTT. Amino acids: CASSTAGVQPQHF.

The chain uses TRBV9 and TRBJ2-7, with a possible D match to TRBD2 (5 bases). Per the germline V gene, CDR1 is SGDLS and CDR2 is YYNGEE. The CDR3 extends over 15 amino acids. The germline V and J ends were trimmed by 0 bases and 0 bases, with 10 bases remaining between them. CDR3 region: CASSVEAGRSYEQYF. In nucleotides, the CDR3 is TGTGCCAGCAGCGTAGAGGCGGGTCGCTCCTACGAGCAGTACTTC. The entire variable domain, with the rest obtained from reference TRBV9 and TRBJ2-7, is as follows: DSGVTQTPKHLITATGQRVTLRCSPRSGDLSVYWYQQSLDQGLQFLIQYYNGEERAKGNILERFSAQQFPDLHSELNLSSLELGDSALYFCASSVEAGRSYEQYFGPGTRLTVT.